This paragraph reports one T cell receptor beta chain. The antigen remains unidentified. CDR1 is SEHNR and CDR2 is FQNEAQ in the germline V gene (reference sequence). This CDR3 is built from 15 residues. Trimming removed 1 base at V and 4 bases at J, with 8 bases between. This record belongs to a study of cytomegalovirus exposure and HLA in healthy donors. Study-level points and caveats: The listing of 150 or so TCR beta chains classed them as cytomegalovirus-associated.

Vbeta (60) and Jbeta (13) primers were used in the PCR. Original analysis: A follow-up analysis tallied about 80 million unique TCR beta chains, some 9.9 million shared. Using immunoSEQ multiplex PCR, the repertoire was profiled, and TCRdb retains in-frame clones only, with some absent. V and J calls plus clone size are reproduced from that table; the DNA served to infer D and trimming. Of 85,000 to 100,000 clones detected, about four fifths appear once; the ten largest clones hold about 3.6%. The sample taken for sequencing was PBMCs. The chain combines TRBV7-9 with TRBJ1-6; the D is unclear. The sequence was collected from a male donor in good health and CMV-seropositive. The CDR3, as DNA: TGTGCCAGCAGCTTAGGTCAGGCATATAATTCACCCCTCCACTTT. Translated, it gives CASSLGQAYNSPLHF.